This T cell receptor beta chain is drawn from a study of OX40 agonist ivuxolimab in advanced cancers. Study information: Ivuxolimab, an agonistic anti-OX40 (CD134) antibody, was given to patients. Checkpoint inhibitors had been given previously to around 38% of patients.

The investigators sampled blood at baseline, at cycle 4 day 1, and at cycle 7 day 1. Assay used: immunoSEQ multiplex PCR; TCRdb lists only in-frame clones, some missing. The data hold 76,000 or so clones, with over 75% observed a single time. Trimming took off 0 bases at V and 5 bases at J, with 13 bases between the two ends. Per the germline V gene, CDR1 is LGHNA and CDR2 is YNFKEQ. The CDR3 has 16 amino acids. The V call is TRBV4-2, the J call TRBJ1-4; D is undetermined. The TCR sequence derives from an adult with an advanced solid tumor such as melanoma, head and neck, liver or kidney cancer. Material: CD4+ or CD8+ T cells sorted from blood, obtained in a trial of the OX40 agonist ivuxolimab. CDR3 sequence: CASSQEATEGNEKLFF. The CDR3 coding sequence is TGTGCCAGCAGCCAAGAGGCGACGGAGGGAAATGAAAAACTGTTTTTT.